These T cell receptor beta chains were read from a single sample in a study of T cells in Graves' hyperthyroidism and ophthalmopathy. TCRdb passed the multiplex PCR reads through MiXCR, listing each CDR3 protein once. The data contain under 400,000 distinct CDR3 sequences, roughly 15% of them singletons. The sequencing sample was made of blood. These receptors originate from a woman aged 55-70 years with Graves' ophthalmopathy. CDR3s include the opening cysteine and the closing phenylalanine or tryptophan. The D gene is left open where the match is weak. The size field is filled for only some rows; it gives once, few, many or a size class.

CDR3nt: TGTGCCATCAGTGACTCGGAGGTGAGCTCCTACAATGAGCAGTTCTTC
CDR3aa: CAISDSEVSSYNEQFF
v_gene: TRBV10-3
abundance: many
d_gene: .
j_gene: TRBJ2-1

CDR3nt: TGCGCCAGCAGCCCGATGACTAGCGGGCGTAGCTCCTACGAGCAGTACTTC
CDR3aa: CASSPMTSGRSSYEQYF
v_gene: TRBV5-1
abundance: .
d_gene: TRBD2
j_gene: TRBJ2-7

CDR3nt: TGTGCCACCCTAGGTAATCTCCGTCTAGATACGCAGTATTTT
CDR3aa: CATLGNLRLDTQYF
v_gene: TRBV2
abundance: many
d_gene: .
j_gene: TRBJ2-3

CDR3nt: TGTGCCAGCAGGACGACTAGCTGGGCCTACAATGAGCAGTTCTTC
CDR3aa: CASRTTSWAYNEQFF
v_gene: TRBV2
abundance: many
d_gene: TRBD2
j_gene: TRBJ2-1

CDR3nt: TGTGCCAGCAGTTTCCCCCCGGGCCCCGGCTACACCTTC
CDR3aa: CASSFPPGPGYTF
v_gene: TRBV28
abundance: many
d_gene: .
j_gene: TRBJ1-2

CDR3nt: TGCGCCAGCAGCCCGGAGACAGGGGCGCTCTACGAGCAGTACTTC
CDR3aa: CASSPETGALYEQYF
v_gene: TRBV5-1
abundance: many
d_gene: TRBD1
j_gene: TRBJ2-7

CDR3nt: TGTGCCAGCAGTCCGTTTAGCAATGAGCAGTTCTTC
CDR3aa: CASSPFSNEQFF
v_gene: TRBV27
abundance: .
d_gene: .
j_gene: TRBJ2-1

CDR3nt: TGTGCCAGCAGTTTGAAGCGGGGATACGAGCAGTACTTC
CDR3aa: CASSLKRGYEQYF
v_gene: TRBV27
abundance: many
d_gene: TRBD2
j_gene: TRBJ2-7

CDR3nt: TGTGCCAGCAGTAGGGGAAACAAAAACATTCAGTACTTC
CDR3aa: CASSRGNKNIQYF
v_gene: TRBV11-2
abundance: many
d_gene: .
j_gene: TRBJ2-4

CDR3nt: TGCGCCAGCAGCCATCAGGGGCAGGGTTCTATAGACATTCAGTACTTC
CDR3aa: CASSHQGQGSIDIQYF
v_gene: TRBV4-1
abundance: .
d_gene: .
j_gene: TRBJ2-4

CDR3nt: TGCAGTGCTAGTGGGCTAGCCAAAAACATTCAGTACTTC
CDR3aa: CSASGLAKNIQYF
v_gene: TRBV20-1
abundance: few
d_gene: .
j_gene: TRBJ2-4

CDR3nt: TGTGCCAGCGGCGGTGGGGGCGGTTCCTACGAGCAGTACTTC
CDR3aa: CASGGGGGSYEQYF
v_gene: TRBV28
abundance: many
d_gene: .
j_gene: TRBJ2-7

CDR3nt: TGCAGTGCCGCAACCCCGGGACAGGGGGGCACAGATACGCAGTATTTT
CDR3aa: CSAATPGQGGTDTQYF
v_gene: TRBV20-1
abundance: .
d_gene: TRBD1
j_gene: TRBJ2-3

CDR3nt: TGCAGCCTATTGGGACTAGCGGGAGAAAGTGACAATGAGCAGTTCTTC
CDR3aa: CSLLGLAGESDNEQFF
v_gene: TRBV29-1
abundance: many
d_gene: TRBD2
j_gene: TRBJ2-1

CDR3nt: TGTGCCAGCAGTTACTTGCCAGATAACACTGAAGCTTTCTTT
CDR3aa: CASSYLPDNTEAFF
v_gene: TRBV6-5
abundance: many
d_gene: .
j_gene: TRBJ1-1

CDR3nt: TGTGCCAGCACCCCTACGACAGGCCCCTACGAGCAGTACTTC
CDR3aa: CASTPTTGPYEQYF
v_gene: TRBV11-2
abundance: many
d_gene: .
j_gene: TRBJ2-7

CDR3nt: TGTGCCAGTAGTATTGCAGAGTTCTCCGGGGAGCTGTTTTTT
CDR3aa: CASSIAEFSGELFF
v_gene: TRBV19
abundance: few
d_gene: .
j_gene: TRBJ2-2

CDR3nt: TGTGCCAGTAGCCGGGACAGCCGCACCTATTATAGCAATCAGCCCCAGCATTTT
CDR3aa: CASSRDSRTYYSNQPQHF
v_gene: TRBV19
abundance: few
d_gene: TRBD1
j_gene: TRBJ1-5

CDR3nt: TGTGCCAGCAGGTGGGATTTCAATGAGCAGTTCTTC
CDR3aa: CASRWDFNEQFF
v_gene: TRBV6-1
abundance: .
d_gene: .
j_gene: TRBJ2-1

CDR3nt: TGTGCCAGCAGTTTAGGCTGGGGGGACTCGGCCTACGAGCAGTACTTC
CDR3aa: CASSLGWGDSAYEQYF
v_gene: TRBV12-3/TRBV12-4
abundance: .
d_gene: .
j_gene: TRBJ2-7

CDR3nt: TGTGCCAGCAGCCCTAGCGGGAGCCTCTTGATAGAGCAGTACTTC
CDR3aa: CASSPSGSLLIEQYF
v_gene: TRBV12-3/TRBV12-4
abundance: many
d_gene: TRBD2
j_gene: TRBJ2-7

CDR3nt: TGTGCCAGCAGCCGGGGGGTGGTTGATACGCAGTATTTT
CDR3aa: CASSRGVVDTQYF
v_gene: TRBV7-2
abundance: few
d_gene: TRBD2
j_gene: TRBJ2-3

CDR3nt: TGCAGTGCTTATGTTAGCGGGAGGCCCCTTGGTGAGCAGTTCTTC
CDR3aa: CSAYVSGRPLGEQFF
v_gene: TRBV20-1
abundance: many
d_gene: TRBD2
j_gene: TRBJ2-1